This TCR beta chain emerged from a study of neurological immune-mediated disorders. Study conclusions and caveats: Across subjects, expanded clones had no CDR3 amino acid sequences in common, pointing to private repertoires in all groups.

This clonotype occurred many times. What it binds is unknown. The germline CDR1 and CDR2 sequences are SGDLS and YYNGEE. The CDR3 totals 17 residues. The trim removed 4 bases at V and 1 base at J, leaving 11 bases unmatched. The cDNA came from 5'RACE, which used 10-nucleotide random UMIs. TCRdb reprocessed the 5' RACE reads via MiXCR and lists one record per CDR3 protein. The sample has 16,000 or so distinct CDR3 sequences; roughly 10% are singletons. Healthy controls comprised blood bank volunteers in Maryland, USA. The sorted libraries started from around 1 million CD4+ or CD8+ T cells. The sequenced sample was CD8+ T cells from blood. The chain couples TRBV9 to TRBJ2-5; 9 bases agree with TRBD2. The sequence was obtained from a man between 50 and 59 years old in good health. The CDR3 protein is CASSTRGGAGGQETQYF. The CDR3 DNA sequence: TGTGCCAGCAGCACAAGAGGGGGAGCGGGGGGCCAAGAGACCCAGTACTTC.